This T cell receptor beta chain was sequenced for a study of blood T cells in healthy people across ages. Worth noting for this clonotype: One base away lies a much larger clone, so this may be a sequencing read error.

V was cut by 7 bases and J by 4 bases, with 18 bases left in between. The CDR3 totals 15 residues. Primers used in a second PCR of roughly 6 to 11 cycles were a sample-barcoded 5' primer and a J-beta primer mix. Each CDR3 protein gets one entry after TCRdb re-called the 5' RACE reads with MiXCR. The sample carries roughly 800,000 distinct CDR3 sequences, 40% to 65% recorded once. This TCR was sampled from an elderly man in good health. The chain has TRBV12-3 or TRBV12-4 and TRBJ2-3; perhaps TRBD2 as D (6 bases). Sequencing was done on a sample of blood. The CDR3 here is CASTPGDLGADTQYF. CDR3 bases: TGTGCCAGCACCCCGGGAGACCTGGGGGCAGATACGCAGTATTTT.